The 14 T cell receptor beta chains in this list originate from one sample, sequenced in a study of cytomegalovirus exposure and HLA in healthy donors. Primers included in the PCR were 60 Vbeta and 13 Jbeta primers. This table comes from immunoSEQ multiplex PCR, and its TCRdb copy is limited to in-frame clones, with some not included. The sample has approximately 210,000 clones; approximately 85% are singletons. The specimen sequenced was PBMCs. These TCRs come from a man in his late teens or twenties in good health and CMV-seronegative.

The V and J genes are TRBV11-2 and TRBJ2-3, with 7 bases lining up with TRBD1. Germline V gives CDR1 SGHAT, CDR2 FQNNGV. The CDR3 covers 13 residues. After removal of 6 bases from V and 11 bases from J, the junction contained 11 bases not matched to a gene. The CDR3 nucleotides are TGTGCCAGCAGTATCCTAGGGGGCGTTCAGCAGTATTTT. Amino acid sequence: CASSILGGVQQYF.

The gene calls are TRBV4-1 and TRBJ2-7; 8 bases match TRBD1. The CDR3 is 16 amino acids. The V and J ends lost 0 bases and 3 bases, in that order; junction bases with no gene match: 7. CDR1 MGHRA and CDR2 YSYEKL come from the germline V gene. The CDR3: CASSQDRTGGFYEQYF. DNA of the CDR3: TGCGCCAGCAGCCAAGATCGTACAGGGGGTTTCTACGAGCAGTACTTC.

This sequence joins TRBV9 and TRBJ2-2, with 8 bases identical to TRBD1. The germline V gene has CDR1 SGDLS and CDR2 YYNGEE. CDR3 length equals 15 residues. V lost 6 bases to trimming and J lost 7 bases; unmatched junction nucleotides: 11. The CDR3 nucleotides are TGTGCCAGCACCCCCTTGCAGGGGGCTAGCGGGGAGCTGTTTTTT. It codes for CASTPLQGASGELFF.

This clone showed up just a few times. Without the conserved terminal phenylalanine or tryptophan, this CDR3 likely stems from a read error. The limits of the CDR3 on the DNA are not certain, so only TCRdb's listed CDR3 is given. This chain joins TRBV5-6 and TRBJ2-7; TRBD1 is the table's D call, not checked against the DNA. CDR1 and CDR2 (germline): SGHDT, YYEEEE. Termini included, the CDR3 measures 12 amino acids. Here the CDR3 reads CASSAGTGPSEG.

This chain connects TRBV25-1 to TRBJ2-3; maybe TRBD2 (7 bases). Looked up from germline, CDR1 is MGHDK and CDR2 is SYGVNS. The CDR3 has 16 amino acids. Trimming removed 2 bases from V and 2 bases from J, with 14 bases in between. CDR3 residues: CASSELGGATTDTQYF. The CDR3 DNA reads as TGTGCCAGCAGTGAACTGGGGGGGGCGACCACAGATACGCAGTATTTT. The full variable domain, in which reference TRBV25-1 and TRBJ2-3 provide the parts outside the CDR3, is EADIYQTPRYLVIGTGKKITLECSQTMGHDKMYWYQQDPGMELHLIHYSYGVNSTEKGDLSSESTVSRIRTEHFPLTLESARPSHTSQYLCASSELGGATTDTQYFGPGTRLTVL.

The chain links TRBV11-2 to TRBJ1-2, with 10 bases lining up with TRBD1. V was pared by 4 bases and J by 4 bases, with 12 bases of the junction left unmatched. Germline V lookup: CDR1 SGHAT, CDR2 FQNNGV. The CDR3 is made up of 17 amino acids. CDR3 region: CASSWGQGPVYLYGYTF. As DNA, the CDR3 is TGTGCCAGCAGCTGGGGACAGGGGCCGGTTTACCTCTATGGCTACACCTTC.

This sequence joins TRBV15 and TRBJ1-1; 8 bases are shared with TRBD1. Per germline, CDR1 LNHNV and CDR2 YYDKDF (reference sequence). Trimming removed 3 bases from V and 1 base from J; junction bases left unmatched: 4. The CDR3 has 15 amino acids. CDR3 loop: CATSRDRERNTEAFF. CDR3 DNA sequence: TGTGCCACCAGCAGGGACAGGGAACGGAACACTGAAGCTTTCTTT. The full variable domain, its missing parts supplied by reference TRBV15 and TRBJ1-1, is DAMVIQNPRYQVTQFGKPVTLSCSQTLNHNVMYWYQQKSSQAPKLLFHYYDKDFNNEADTPDNFQSRRPNTSFCFLDIRSPGLGDTAMYLCATSRDRERNTEAFFGQGTRLTVV.

This chain links TRBV19 with TRBJ2-3; D is perhaps TRBD2 (5 bases). V was pared by 4 bases and J by 4 bases, with 21 bases between. This CDR3 comprises 17 residues. Germline V gene lookup returns CDR1 LNHDA and CDR2 SQIVND (reference sequence). DNA for the CDR3: TGTGCCAGTAGTAGGCCCGAAGCGGTCCTCCCCCCAGATACGCAGTATTTT. It codes for CASSRPEAVLPPDTQYF.

The CDR3 nucleotides read TGCGCCAGCAGCCAAGGAAGGGGTCAGGGTAGGGGGGAGCAGTACTTC. It encodes CASSQGRGQGRGEQYF. The genes are TRBV4-1 and TRBJ2-7, with D possibly being TRBD1 (6 bases). Germline loops: CDR1 MGHRA, CDR2 YSYEKL. The CDR3 spans 16 residues. Trimming cost V 1 base and J 7 bases, with 20 bases left between them.

About this clone: The same CDR3 is also encoded by other DNA sequences in this sample. The chain couples TRBV7-8 to TRBJ2-3; TRBD1 agrees at 7 bases. Germline CDR1 and CDR2: SGHVS and FQNEAQ. The V segment lost 1 base and the J segment 0 bases; nucleotides outside the gene matches: 1. The CDR3 contains 15 residues. For the CDR3, the DNA is TGTGCCAGCAGCTTAGGGGGACAGAGCACAGATACGCAGTATTTT. Translation: CASSLGGQSTDTQYF.

As concerns this clone: The junction and the germline gene differ at one end; a read error may be behind it. V is TRBV7-9 and J is TRBJ1-1; D not certain. The germline gives CDR1 SEHNR, CDR2 FQNEAQ (reference sequence). The CDR3 has 11 amino acids. Here the CDR3 reads CSSSRESEAFF. As DNA, the CDR3 is TGTTCCAGCAGCCGGGAGTCTGAAGCTTTCTTT.

This clone was detected a few times. V and J are TRBV5-1 and TRBJ2-7; maybe TRBD2 (7 bases). Trimming stripped 6 bases from V and 2 bases from J, with 15 bases between. The CDR3 consists of 14 residues. Germline lookup yields CDR1 SGHRS and CDR2 YFSETQ. The CDR3 bases are TGCGCCAGCACCCCTGGGGGGGGGCCCTACGAGCAGTACTTC. It is translated as CASTPGGGPYEQYF.

The rearrangement joins TRBV7-3 to TRBJ2-7; D perhaps matches TRBD2 (6 bases). The ends were cut back, 0 bases at V and 2 bases at J, with 11 bases in the middle. The CDR3 consists of 15 residues. In germline, CDR1 is SGHTA, CDR2 FQGTGA. The CDR3 here is CASSLTGGNTYEQYF. The CDR3 DNA sequence: TGTGCCAGCAGCTTAACGGGGGGTAACACCTACGAGCAGTACTTC.

The table lists this clone with a count of one. V usage is TRBV2 and J usage is TRBJ1-1; 7 bases are a match to TRBD1. The CDR3 length is 15 residues. Germline V gene data show CDR1 as SNHLY and CDR2 as FYNNEI. V trimming: 6 bases; J trimming: 3 bases; junction bases outside the gene matches: 10. The CDR3 loop is CASRPGQARDTEAFF. CDR3 nucleotides: TGTGCCAGCAGACCCGGACAGGCCCGGGACACTGAAGCTTTCTTT.